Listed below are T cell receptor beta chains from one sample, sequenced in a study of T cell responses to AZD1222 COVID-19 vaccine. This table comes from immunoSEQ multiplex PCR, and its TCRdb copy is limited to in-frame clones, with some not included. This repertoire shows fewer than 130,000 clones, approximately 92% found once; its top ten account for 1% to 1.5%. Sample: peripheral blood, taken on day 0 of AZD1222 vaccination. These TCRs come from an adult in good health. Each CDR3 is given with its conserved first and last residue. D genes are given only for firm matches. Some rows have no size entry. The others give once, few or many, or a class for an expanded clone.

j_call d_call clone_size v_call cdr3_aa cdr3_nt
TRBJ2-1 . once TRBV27 CASSPPLGQNNEQFF TGTGCCAGCAGTCCCCCTTTGGGACAAAACAATGAGCAGTTCTTC
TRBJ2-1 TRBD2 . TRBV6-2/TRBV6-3 CASSYDGAGFSSYNEQFF TGTGCCAGCAGTTACGACGGAGCGGGGTTTAGCTCCTACAATGAGCAGTTCTTC
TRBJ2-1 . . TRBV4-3 CASSPTGAGGRGFEFF TGCGCCAGCAGTCCCACCGGGGCAGGGGGGCGCGGTTTCGAGTTCTTC
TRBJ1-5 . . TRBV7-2 CASSFGGSQPQHF TGTGCCAGCAGCTTCGGTGGTTCTCAGCCCCAGCATTTT
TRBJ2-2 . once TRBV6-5 CASSYSTANTGELFF TGTGCCAGCAGTTACTCTACAGCGAACACCGGGGAGCTGTTTTTT
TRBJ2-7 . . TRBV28 CASSLYGGLYSYEQYF TGTGCCAGCAGTTTATATGGGGGGCTTTACTCCTACGAGCAGTACTTC
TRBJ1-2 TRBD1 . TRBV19 CASSIIGGTGGYTF TGTGCCAGTAGTATAATAGGGGGCACCGGTGGCTACACCTTC
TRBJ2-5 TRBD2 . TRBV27 CASSFAGVPETQYF TGTGCCAGCAGTTTCGCGGGAGTCCCAGAGACCCAGTACTTC
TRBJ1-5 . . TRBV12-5 CASGLVQPQGFLRQPQHF TGTGCTAGTGGTTTGGTCCAGCCCCAGGGTTTCTTGAGGCAGCCCCAGCATTTT
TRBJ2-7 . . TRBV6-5 CASSYSPSRYEQYF TGTGCCAGCAGTTACTCTCCCAGTAGGTACGAGCAGTACTTC
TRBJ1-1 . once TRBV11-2 CASSPNRATEAFF TGTGCCAGCAGTCCGAACAGGGCCACTGAAGCTTTCTTT
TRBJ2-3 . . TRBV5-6 CASSLSDTQYF TGTGCCAGCAGCTTGTCCGATACGCAGTATTTT
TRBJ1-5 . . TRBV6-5 CASTAGAVQPQHF TGTGCCAGCACCGCGGGGGCCGTACAGCCCCAGCATTTT
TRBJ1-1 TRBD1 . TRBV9 CASSPRTGGRTEAFF TGTGCCAGCAGCCCGAGGACAGGGGGGCGAACTGAAGCTTTCTTT
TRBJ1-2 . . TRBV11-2 CASRPEGVYGYTF TGTGCCAGCAGGCCTGAGGGGGTCTATGGCTACACCTTC
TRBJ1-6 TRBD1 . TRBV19 CASTGTGYSPLHF TGTGCCAGTACGGGGACAGGATATTCACCCCTCCACTTT
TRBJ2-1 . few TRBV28 CASSFYNEQFF TGTGCCAGCAGTTTCTACAATGAGCAGTTCTTC
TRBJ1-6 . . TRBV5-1 CASSRGSENSPLHF TGCGCCAGCAGCCGCGGAAGTGAGAATTCACCCCTCCACTTT
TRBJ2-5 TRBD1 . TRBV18 CASSPSARGKETQYF TGTGCCAGCTCACCGTCTGCCAGGGGGAAAGAGACCCAGTACTTC
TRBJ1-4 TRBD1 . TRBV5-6 CASSLPGGANEKLFF TGTGCCAGCAGCTTACCAGGGGGCGCTAATGAAAAACTGTTTTTT
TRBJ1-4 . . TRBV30 CAWSGTPGGEKLFF TGTGCCTGGAGTGGGACGCCCGGTGGGGAAAAACTGTTTTTT
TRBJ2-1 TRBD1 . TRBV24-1 CATSDLRQGTKFF TGTGCCACCAGTGATTTACGACAGGGTACGAAGTTCTTC
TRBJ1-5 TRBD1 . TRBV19 CASSDRQGRGDQPQHF TGTGCCAGTAGTGACCGACAGGGGAGGGGCGATCAGCCCCAGCATTTT
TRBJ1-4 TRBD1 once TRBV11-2 CASSSPRTGTATNEKLFF TGTGCCAGCAGCTCCCCCCGGACAGGCACCGCAACTAATGAAAAACTGTTTTTT
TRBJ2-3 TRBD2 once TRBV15 CATSRDLVAGGTDTQYF TGTGCCACCAGCAGAGATCTAGTAGCGGGAGGGACAGATACGCAGTATTTT
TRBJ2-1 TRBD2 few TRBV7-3 CASSPPGLAGNEQFF TGTGCCAGCAGCCCACCGGGACTAGCGGGCAATGAGCAGTTCTTC
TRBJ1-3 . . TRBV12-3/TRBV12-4 CASSSQGVHTIYF TGTGCCAGCAGTTCTCAGGGAGTTCACACCATATATTTT
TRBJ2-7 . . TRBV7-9 CASSLRTESPYEQYF TGTGCCAGCAGCTTAAGGACAGAAAGCCCCTACGAGCAGTACTTC
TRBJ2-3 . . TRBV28 CASSLSGSTDTQYF TGTGCCAGCAGTCTGAGCGGGAGCACAGATACGCAGTATTTT
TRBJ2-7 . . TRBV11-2 CASSRTDYEQYF TGTGCCAGCAGTCGGACAGACTACGAGCAGTACTTC
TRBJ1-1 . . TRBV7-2 CASSLALRTFEAFF TGTGCCAGCAGCTTAGCATTGAGGACCTTTGAAGCTTTCTTT
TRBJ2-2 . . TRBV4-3 CASSQERVNTGELFF TGCGCCAGCAGCCAAGAGAGGGTGAACACCGGGGAGCTGTTTTTT
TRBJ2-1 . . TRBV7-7 CASSLAGGTGNEQFF TGTGCCAGCAGCTTAGCAGGGGGAACGGGGAATGAGCAGTTCTTC
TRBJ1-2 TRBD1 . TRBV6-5 CASSPGTGGNYGYTF TGTGCCAGCAGTCCCGGGACAGGGGGTAACTATGGCTACACCTTC
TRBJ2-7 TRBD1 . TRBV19 CASSIGQGARYEQYF TGTGCCAGTAGTATCGGACAGGGGGCTCGTTACGAGCAGTACTTC
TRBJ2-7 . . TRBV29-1 CSVESPSYEQYF TGCAGCGTTGAGAGCCCTTCCTACGAGCAGTACTTC
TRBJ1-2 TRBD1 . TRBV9 CASSGSGTGNGYTF TGTGCCAGCAGCGGTTCCGGGACAGGGAATGGCTACACCTTC
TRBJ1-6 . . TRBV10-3 CAIGESSNSPLHF TGTGCCATCGGGGAGTCTTCCAATTCACCCCTCCACTTT
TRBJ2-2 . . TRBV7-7 CATKLGGTGELFF TGTGCCACCAAGCTAGGGGGGACCGGGGAGCTGTTTTTT
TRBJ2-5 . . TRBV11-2 CASSLVGVETQYF TGTGCCAGCAGCTTAGTTGGGGTTGAGACCCAGTACTTC
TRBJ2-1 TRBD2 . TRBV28 CATALAGYNEQFF TGTGCTACGGCACTAGCGGGTTACAATGAGCAGTTCTTC
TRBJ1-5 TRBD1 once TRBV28 CASSSTGGRDQPQHF TGTGCCAGCAGTTCCACAGGGGGACGAGATCAGCCCCAGCATTTT
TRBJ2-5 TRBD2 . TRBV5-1 CASSALAGGSETQYF TGCGCCAGCAGCGCCCTAGCGGGAGGTTCAGAGACCCAGTACTTC
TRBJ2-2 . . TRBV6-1 CASSDARVGELFF TGTGCCAGCAGTGATGCCCGAGTAGGGGAGCTGTTTTTT
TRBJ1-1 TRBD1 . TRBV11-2 CASSLKGARNTEAFF TGTGCCAGCAGCTTAAAGGGGGCCCGGAACACTGAAGCTTTCTTT